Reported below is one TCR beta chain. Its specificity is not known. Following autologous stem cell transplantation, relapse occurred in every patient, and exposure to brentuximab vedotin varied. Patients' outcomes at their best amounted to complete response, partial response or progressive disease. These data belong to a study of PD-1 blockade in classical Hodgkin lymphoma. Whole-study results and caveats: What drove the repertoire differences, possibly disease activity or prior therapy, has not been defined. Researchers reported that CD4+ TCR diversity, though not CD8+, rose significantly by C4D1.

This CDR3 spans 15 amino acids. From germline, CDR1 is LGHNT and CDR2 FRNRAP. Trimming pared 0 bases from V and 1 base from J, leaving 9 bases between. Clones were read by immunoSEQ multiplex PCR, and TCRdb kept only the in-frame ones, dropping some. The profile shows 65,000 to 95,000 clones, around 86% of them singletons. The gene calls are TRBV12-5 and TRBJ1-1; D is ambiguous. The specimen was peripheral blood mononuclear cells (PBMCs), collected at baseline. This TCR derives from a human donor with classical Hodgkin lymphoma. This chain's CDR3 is CASGLVGGSNTEAFF. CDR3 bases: TGTGCTAGTGGTTTGGTAGGAGGTTCGAACACTGAAGCTTTCTTT.